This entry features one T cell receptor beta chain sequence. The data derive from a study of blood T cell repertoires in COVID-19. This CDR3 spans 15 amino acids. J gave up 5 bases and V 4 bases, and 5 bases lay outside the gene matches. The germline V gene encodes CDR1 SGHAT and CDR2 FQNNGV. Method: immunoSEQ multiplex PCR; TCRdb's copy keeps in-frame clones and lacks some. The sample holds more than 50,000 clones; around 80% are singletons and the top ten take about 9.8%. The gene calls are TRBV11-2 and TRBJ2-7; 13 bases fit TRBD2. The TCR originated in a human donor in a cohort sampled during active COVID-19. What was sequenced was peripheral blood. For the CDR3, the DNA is TGTGCCAGCAGCTCCGGACTAGCGGGAGTGGACGAGCAGTACTTC. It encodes CASSSGLAGVDEQYF. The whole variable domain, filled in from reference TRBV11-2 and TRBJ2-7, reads EAGVAQSPRYKIIEKRQSVAFWCNPISGHATLYWYQQILGQGPKLLIQFQNNGVVDDSQLPKDRFSAERLKGVDSTLKIQPAKLEDSAVYLCASSSGLAGVDEQYFGPGTRLTVT.